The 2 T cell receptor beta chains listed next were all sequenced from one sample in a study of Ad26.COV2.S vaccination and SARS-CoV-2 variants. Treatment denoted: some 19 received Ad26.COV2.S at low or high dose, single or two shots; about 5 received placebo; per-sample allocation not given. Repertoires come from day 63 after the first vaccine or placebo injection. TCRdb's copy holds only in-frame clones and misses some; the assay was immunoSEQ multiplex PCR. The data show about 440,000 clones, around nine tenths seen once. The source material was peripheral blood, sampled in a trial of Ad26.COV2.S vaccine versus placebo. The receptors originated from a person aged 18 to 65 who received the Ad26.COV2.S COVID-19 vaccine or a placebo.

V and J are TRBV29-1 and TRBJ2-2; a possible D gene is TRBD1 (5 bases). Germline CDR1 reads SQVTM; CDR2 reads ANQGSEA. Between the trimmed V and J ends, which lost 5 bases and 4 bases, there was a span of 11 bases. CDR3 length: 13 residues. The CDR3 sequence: CSVRQGGTGELFF. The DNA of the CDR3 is TGCAGCGTTCGCCAGGGTGGCACCGGGGAGCTGTTTTTT.

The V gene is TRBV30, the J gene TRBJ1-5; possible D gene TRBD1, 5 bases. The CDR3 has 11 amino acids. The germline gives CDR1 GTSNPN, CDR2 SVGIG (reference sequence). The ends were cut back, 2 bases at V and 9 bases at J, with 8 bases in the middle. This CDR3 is CAWSRDGPQHF. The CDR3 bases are TGTGCCTGGAGTAGGGACGGGCCCCAGCATTTT.